This TCR beta chain was documented in a study of blood T cell repertoires in COVID-19. Study context: Researchers got acute and convalescent COVID-19 samples from the United States, Italy and Spain. T cells, B-cell-depleted T cells, or PBMCs provided the cDNA or gDNA that served as material.

Original data processing: From reference gene primer amplification, estimates of nucleated cell counts were derived. TCRdb's table, derived via immunoSEQ multiplex PCR, lists solely in-frame clones and lacks some. V, J and clone size are those of that table, while D and trimming were read from the DNA. The sample includes 70,000 to 100,000 clones, almost 90% of them seen just once. The CDR3 extends over 16 amino acids. The V gene's germline CDR1 is SGHAT and CDR2 FQNNGV. Trimming removed 3 bases at V and 5 bases at J, with 16 bases between. This sequence originates from a woman in her seventies with acute or convalescent COVID-19. The chain carries TRBV11-2 and TRBJ2-2; maybe TRBD1 (5 bases). Input material: peripheral blood. The CDR3 region has the DNA TGTGCCAGCAGCTTGACAGCTACTGGGCGGACCGGGGAGCTGTTTTTT. This encodes CASSLTATGRTGELFF.